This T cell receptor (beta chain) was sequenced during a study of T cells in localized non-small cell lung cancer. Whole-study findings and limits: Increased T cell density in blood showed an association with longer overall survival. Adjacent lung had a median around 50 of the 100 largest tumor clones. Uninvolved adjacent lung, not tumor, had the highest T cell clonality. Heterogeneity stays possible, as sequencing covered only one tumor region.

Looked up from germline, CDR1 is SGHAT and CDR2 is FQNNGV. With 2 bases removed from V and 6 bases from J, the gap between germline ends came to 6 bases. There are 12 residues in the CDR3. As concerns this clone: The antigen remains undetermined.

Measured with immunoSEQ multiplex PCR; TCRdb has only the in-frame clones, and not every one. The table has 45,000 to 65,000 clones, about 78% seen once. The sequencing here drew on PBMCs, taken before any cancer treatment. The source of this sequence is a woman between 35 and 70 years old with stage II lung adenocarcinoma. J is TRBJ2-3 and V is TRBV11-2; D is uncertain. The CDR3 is CASSLNMDTQYF. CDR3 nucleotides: TGTGCCAGCAGCTTAAATATGGATACGCAGTATTTT.